This T cell receptor (beta chain) emerged from a study of control samples from healthy donors and cancer patients. Germline CDR1 and CDR2: MNHEY and SMNVEV (reference sequence). The length of the CDR3 is 15 residues. Deletions cut 6 bases from V and 4 bases from J, with 18 bases between. Profiling relied on immunoSEQ multiplex PCR, and the TCRdb table lists in-frame clones only, not all of them. Of approximately 52,000 clones in the sample, 95% to 96% were seen once. The sequence was obtained from a woman aged 18-29 years in good health. V usage is TRBV27 and J usage is TRBJ1-1; D possibly corresponds to TRBD1 (5 bases). The specimen was blood. CDR3 sequence reads: CASSPEVGGVTEAFF. CDR3 DNA: TGTGCCAGCAGCCCTGAGGTGGGGGGGGTCACTGAAGCTTTCTTT.